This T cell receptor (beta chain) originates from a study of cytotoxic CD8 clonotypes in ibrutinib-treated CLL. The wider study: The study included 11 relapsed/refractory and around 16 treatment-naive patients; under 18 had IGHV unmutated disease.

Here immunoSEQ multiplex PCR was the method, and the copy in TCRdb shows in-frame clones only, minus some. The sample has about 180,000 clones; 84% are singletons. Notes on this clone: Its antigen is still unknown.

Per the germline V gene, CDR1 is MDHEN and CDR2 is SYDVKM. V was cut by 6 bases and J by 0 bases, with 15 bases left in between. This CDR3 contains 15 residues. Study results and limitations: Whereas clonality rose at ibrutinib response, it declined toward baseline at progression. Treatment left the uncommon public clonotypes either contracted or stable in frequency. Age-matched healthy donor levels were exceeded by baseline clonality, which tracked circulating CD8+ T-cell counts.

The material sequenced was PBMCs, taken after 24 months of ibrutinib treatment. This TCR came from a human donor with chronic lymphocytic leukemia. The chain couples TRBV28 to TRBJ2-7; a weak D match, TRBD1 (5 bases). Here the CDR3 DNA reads TGTGCCAGCAGCCACGACCTCGACAGCTCCTACGAGCAGTACTTC. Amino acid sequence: CASSHDLDSSYEQYF.